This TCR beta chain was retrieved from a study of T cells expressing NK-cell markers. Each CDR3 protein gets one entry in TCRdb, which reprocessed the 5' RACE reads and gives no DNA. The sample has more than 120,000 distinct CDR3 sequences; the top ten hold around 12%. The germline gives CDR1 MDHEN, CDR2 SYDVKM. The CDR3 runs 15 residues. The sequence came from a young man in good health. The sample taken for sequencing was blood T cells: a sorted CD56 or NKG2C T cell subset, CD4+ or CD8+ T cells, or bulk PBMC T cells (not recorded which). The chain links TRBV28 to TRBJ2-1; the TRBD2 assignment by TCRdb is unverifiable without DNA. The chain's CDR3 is CASSPRLAGNNEQFF.